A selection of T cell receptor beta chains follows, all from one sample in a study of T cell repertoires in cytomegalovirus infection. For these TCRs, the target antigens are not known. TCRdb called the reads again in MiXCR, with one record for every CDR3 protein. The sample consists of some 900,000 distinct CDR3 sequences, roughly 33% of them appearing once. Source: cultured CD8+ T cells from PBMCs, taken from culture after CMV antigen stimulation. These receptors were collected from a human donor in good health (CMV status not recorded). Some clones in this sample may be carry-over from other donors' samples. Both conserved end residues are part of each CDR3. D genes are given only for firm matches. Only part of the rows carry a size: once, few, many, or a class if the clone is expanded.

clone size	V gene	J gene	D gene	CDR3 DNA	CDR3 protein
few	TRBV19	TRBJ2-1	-	TGTGCCAGTAGTATCAGCAGCCAGACCTACAATGAGCAGTTCTTC	CASSISSQTYNEQFF
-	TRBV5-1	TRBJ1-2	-	TGCGCCAGCAGCTTGCACGTGGGGGGCAGTGACTATGGCTACACCTTC	CASSLHVGGSDYGYTF
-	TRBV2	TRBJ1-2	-	TGTGCCACCGCGTCCTATGGCTACACCTTC	CATASYGYTF
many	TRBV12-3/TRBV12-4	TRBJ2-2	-	TGTGCCAGCAGTTTATGGTTGAACACCGGGGAGCTGTTTTTT	CASSLWLNTGELFF
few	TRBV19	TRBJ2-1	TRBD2	TGTGCCAGTAGTATCGGGGGGGCCTTTGAGCAGTTCTTC	CASSIGGAFEQFF
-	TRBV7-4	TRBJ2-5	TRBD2	TGTGCCAGCACCTCTAGGCGGGGGAGACAAGAGACCCAGTACTTC	CASTSRRGRQETQYF
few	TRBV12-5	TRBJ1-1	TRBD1	TGTGCTAGTGGCCGCCCCGTCGGACAGGGAAACACTGAAGCTTTCTTT	CASGRPVGQGNTEAFF
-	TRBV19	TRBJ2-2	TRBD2	TGTGCCAGTACTCCGGGGGAGGGGCCCGGGGAGCTGTTTTTT	CASTPGEGPGELFF
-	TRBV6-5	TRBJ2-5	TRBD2	TGTGCCAGCAGTTACTACCCCCCTACAGCGGGACTCCAAGAGACCCAGTACTTC	CASSYYPPTAGLQETQYF
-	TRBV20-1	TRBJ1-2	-	TGCAGTGCTAGAGAATACAGTGCAGGTGATGGCTACACCTTC	CSAREYSAGDGYTF
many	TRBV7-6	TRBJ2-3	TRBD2	TGTGCCAGCGGGAGACTAGCCGGCTTGGATACGCAGTATTTT	CASGRLAGLDTQYF
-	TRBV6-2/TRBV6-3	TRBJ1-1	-	TGTGCCAGCAAAGTAGGGGTTTCGAACACTGAAGCTTTCTTT	CASKVGVSNTEAFF
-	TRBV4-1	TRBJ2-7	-	TGCGCCAGCAGCCAAGAACCCGGCTACGAGCAGTACTTC	CASSQEPGYEQYF
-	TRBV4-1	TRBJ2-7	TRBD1	TGCGCCAGCAGCCGATCCGGGGGGACAGGGAGGCCCTACGAGCAGTACTTC	CASSRSGGTGRPYEQYF
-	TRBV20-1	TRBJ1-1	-	TGCAGTGCTCCCGGAGGTGGGACTGAAGCTTTCTTT	CSAPGGGTEAFF
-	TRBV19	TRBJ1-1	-	TGTGCCTCCGCGTTCCCCGGGACTATTGAAGCTTTCTTT	CASAFPGTIEAFF
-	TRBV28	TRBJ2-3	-	TGTGCCAGCAGTTTTGGTTCGCCAGCAGATACGCAGTATTTT	CASSFGSPADTQYF
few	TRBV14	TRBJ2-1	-	TGTGCCACAGCCCCAAGGCGGGGGCCCAGGGATGAGCAGTTCTTC	CATAPRRGPRDEQFF
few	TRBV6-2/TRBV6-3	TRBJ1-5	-	TGTGCCAGCAGTTACTCAACAGTGGAATATAGCAATCAGCCCCAGCATTTT	CASSYSTVEYSNQPQHF
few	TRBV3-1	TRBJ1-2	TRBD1	TGTGCCAGCAGCCGCGACAGGGTCGGCTATGGCTACACCTTC	CASSRDRVGYGYTF
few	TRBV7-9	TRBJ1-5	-	TGTGCCAGCAGCCTAGACACAGATAGCAATCAGCCCCAGCATTTT	CASSLDTDSNQPQHF
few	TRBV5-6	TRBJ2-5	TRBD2	TGTGCCAGCAGCCGGACTAGCGGGGGCGCGTACCAAGAGACCCAGTACTTC	CASSRTSGGAYQETQYF
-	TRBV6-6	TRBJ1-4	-	TGTGCCAGCAGTCCCGGCCCCGACAGGAGTAATGAAAAACTGTTTTTT	CASSPGPDRSNEKLFF
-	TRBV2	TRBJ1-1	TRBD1	TGTGTGACAGGGTTGAACACTGAAGCTTTCTTT	CVTGLNTEAFF
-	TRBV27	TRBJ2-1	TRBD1	TGTGCCAGCAGTACGACAGGGCACCACAATGAGCAGTTCTTC	CASSTTGHHNEQFF
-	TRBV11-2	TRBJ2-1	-	TGTGCCAGCAGCTTAGTCGCGCTGAGCTCCTACAATGAGCAGTTCTTC	CASSLVALSSYNEQFF
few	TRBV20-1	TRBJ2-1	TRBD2	TGCAGTGCTAGAGATAGGGCTAGCGGGGATGAGCAGTTCTTC	CSARDRASGDEQFF
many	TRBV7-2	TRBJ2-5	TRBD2	TGTGCCAGCAGCTTTGGCAGCGGGGGGCGGTGGGAGACCCAGTACTTC	CASSFGSGGRWETQYF
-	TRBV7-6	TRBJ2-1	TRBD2	TGTGCCAGCAGCTTCCTTCGGGGGGATTGGGACAATGAGCAGTTCTTC	CASSFLRGDWDNEQFF
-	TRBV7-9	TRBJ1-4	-	TGTGCCAGCAGCTTATCGCCGGAAAAACTGTTTTTT	CASSLSPEKLFF
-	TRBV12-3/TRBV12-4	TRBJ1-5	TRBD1	TGTGCCAGCAATCGGGACAGGGGGCATCAGCCCCAGCATTTT	CASNRDRGHQPQHF
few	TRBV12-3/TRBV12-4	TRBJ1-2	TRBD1	TGTGCCAGCAGTTCCACTTCTACAGGACAGGACTACTATGGCTACACCTTC	CASSSTSTGQDYYGYTF
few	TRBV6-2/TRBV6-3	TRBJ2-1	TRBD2	TGTGCCAGCAGTTACTCGCGGGGAGGGAGCAATGAGCAGTTCTTC	CASSYSRGGSNEQFF
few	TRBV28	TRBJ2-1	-	TGTGCCAGCAGTTTCAGGGGACCTCGGGGGAGGAATGAGCAGTTCTTC	CASSFRGPRGRNEQFF
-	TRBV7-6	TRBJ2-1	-	TGTACCAGCAGCTTATCGGGGTACAATGAGCAGTTCTTC	CTSSLSGYNEQFF
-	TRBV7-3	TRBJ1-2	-	TGTGCCAGCAGCCCCCAGGGGCTAAGGATCGATGGCTACACCTTC	CASSPQGLRIDGYTF
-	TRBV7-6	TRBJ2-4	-	TGTGCCAGCAGCCCAGAGCTACCCTCTGAACACATTCAGTACTTC	CASSPELPSEHIQYF
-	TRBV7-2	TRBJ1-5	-	TGTGCCAGCGGGCCTGGGGCGGCTTTTAGCAATCAGCCCCAGCATTTT	CASGPGAAFSNQPQHF
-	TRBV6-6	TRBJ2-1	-	TGTGCCAGCAGTTACTCTGGAGGGGTGAATGAGCAGTTCTTC	CASSYSGGVNEQFF
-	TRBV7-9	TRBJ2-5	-	TGTGCCAGCACCCCCGAGGAGACCCAGTACTTC	CASTPEETQYF
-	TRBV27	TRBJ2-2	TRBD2	TGTGCCAGCAGTCGGGGGGGCCAAGCCGGGGAGCTGTTTTTT	CASSRGGQAGELFF
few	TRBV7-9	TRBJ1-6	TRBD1	TGTGCCAGCAGCCCGACAGGGGGGTCGAATTCACCCCTCCACTTT	CASSPTGGSNSPLHF
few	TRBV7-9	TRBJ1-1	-	TGTGCCAGCAGCGGGGGAAGACACACTGAAGCTTTCTTT	CASSGGRHTEAFF
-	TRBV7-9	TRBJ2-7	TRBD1	TGTGCCAGCAGCTCCTTAACCGGGACAGCCTACGAGCAGTACTTC	CASSSLTGTAYEQYF
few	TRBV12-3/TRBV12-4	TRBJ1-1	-	TGTGCCAGCAGTTTAACAGGGCCTGAAGCTTTCTTT	CASSLTGPEAFF
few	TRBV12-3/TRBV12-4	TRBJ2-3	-	TGTGCCAGCAGTTTAAATTCGGCGCAGTATTTT	CASSLNSAQYF
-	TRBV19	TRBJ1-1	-	TGTGCCAGTAGTATAGGGGCGCTGAACACTGAAGCTTTCTTT	CASSIGALNTEAFF
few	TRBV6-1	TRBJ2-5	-	TGTGCCAGCAGTGAAGACCTCACAGGGAAAGAGACCCAGTACTTC	CASSEDLTGKETQYF
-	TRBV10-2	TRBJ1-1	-	TGCGCCAGCAGTGAGGGCGGAAGCATGAACACTGAAGCTTTCTTT	CASSEGGSMNTEAFF
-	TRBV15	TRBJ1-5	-	TGTGCCACCAGCAGAGACCGGGTTTGGGATAACAATCAGCCCCAGCATTTT	CATSRDRVWDNNQPQHF
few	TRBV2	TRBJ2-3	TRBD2	TGTGCCAGCAGTGGGGGACCCGGGGCTAGCGGGGGGGCCTTGTCAGATACGCAGTATTTT	CASSGGPGASGGALSDTQYF
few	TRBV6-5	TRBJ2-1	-	TGTGCCAGCAGTTACCTGGCAGGCTACAATGAGCAGTTCTTC	CASSYLAGYNEQFF
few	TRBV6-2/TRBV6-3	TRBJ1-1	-	TGTGCCAGCAGTTACTCGACAGGACACCGGAAGGTCAACACTGAAGCTTTCTTT	CASSYSTGHRKVNTEAFF
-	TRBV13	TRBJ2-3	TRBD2	TGTGCCAGCCTACCGGGACTATCGAATTTCACAGATACGCAGTATTTT	CASLPGLSNFTDTQYF
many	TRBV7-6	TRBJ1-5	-	TGTGCCAGCAGCTTAGAAAGGAATCAGCCCCAGCATTTT	CASSLERNQPQHF